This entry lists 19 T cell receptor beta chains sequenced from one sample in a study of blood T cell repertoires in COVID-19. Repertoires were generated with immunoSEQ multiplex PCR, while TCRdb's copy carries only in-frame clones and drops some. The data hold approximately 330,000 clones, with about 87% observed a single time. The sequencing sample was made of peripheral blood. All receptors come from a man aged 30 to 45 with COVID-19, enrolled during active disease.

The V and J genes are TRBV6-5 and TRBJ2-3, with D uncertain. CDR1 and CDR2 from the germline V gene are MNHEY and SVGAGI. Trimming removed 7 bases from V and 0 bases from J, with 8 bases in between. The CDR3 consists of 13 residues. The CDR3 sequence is CASTKTSTDTQYF. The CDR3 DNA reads TGTGCCAGCACAAAAACTAGCACAGATACGCAGTATTTT.

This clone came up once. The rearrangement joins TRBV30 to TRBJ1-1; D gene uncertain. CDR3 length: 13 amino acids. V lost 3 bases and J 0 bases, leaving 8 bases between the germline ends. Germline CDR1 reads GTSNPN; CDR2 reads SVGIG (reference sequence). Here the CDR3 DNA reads TGTGCCTGGAGCGCGTATCTGAACACTGAAGCTTTCTTT. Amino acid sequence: CAWSAYLNTEAFF.

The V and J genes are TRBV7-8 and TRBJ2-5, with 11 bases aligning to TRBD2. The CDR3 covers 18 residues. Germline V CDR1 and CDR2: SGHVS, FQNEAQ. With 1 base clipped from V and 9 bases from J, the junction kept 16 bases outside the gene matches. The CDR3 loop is CASSLGASGGISSGAQYF. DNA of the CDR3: TGTGCCAGCAGCTTAGGGGCTAGCGGGGGGATATCTTCCGGGGCCCAGTACTTC.

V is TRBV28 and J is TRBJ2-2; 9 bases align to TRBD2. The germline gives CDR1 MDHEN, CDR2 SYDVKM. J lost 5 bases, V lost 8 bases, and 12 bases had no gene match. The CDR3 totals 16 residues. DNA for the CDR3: TGTGCCAGCGGCAATAGCGGGAGTGCGCGGACCGGGGAGCTGTTTTTT. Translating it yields CASGNSGSARTGELFF.

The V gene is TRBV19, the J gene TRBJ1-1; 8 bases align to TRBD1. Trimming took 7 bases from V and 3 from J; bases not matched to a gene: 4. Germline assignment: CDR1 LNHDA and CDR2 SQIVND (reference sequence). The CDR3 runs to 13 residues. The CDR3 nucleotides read TGTGCCAGTAAGCCGGACAGGGACACTGAAGCTTTCTTT. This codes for CASKPDRDTEAFF. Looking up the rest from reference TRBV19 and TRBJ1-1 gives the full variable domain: DGGITQSPKYLFRKEGQNVTLSCEQNLNHDAMYWYRQDPGQGLRLIYYSQIVNDFQKGDIAEGYSVSREKKESFPLTVTSAQKNPTAFYLCASKPDRDTEAFFGQGTRLTVV.

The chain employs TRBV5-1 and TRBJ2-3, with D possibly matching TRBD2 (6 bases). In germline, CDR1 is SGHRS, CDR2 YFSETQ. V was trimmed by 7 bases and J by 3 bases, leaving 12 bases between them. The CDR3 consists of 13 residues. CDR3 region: CASRTGETDTQYF. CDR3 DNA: TGCGCCAGCCGGACGGGGGAGACAGATACGCAGTATTTT. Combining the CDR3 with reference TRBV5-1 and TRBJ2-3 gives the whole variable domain KAGVTQTPRYLIKTRGQQVTLSCSPISGHRSVSWYQQTPGQGLQFLFEYFSETQRNKGNFPGRFSGRQFSNSRSEMNVSTLELGDSALYLCASRTGETDTQYFGPGTRLTVL.

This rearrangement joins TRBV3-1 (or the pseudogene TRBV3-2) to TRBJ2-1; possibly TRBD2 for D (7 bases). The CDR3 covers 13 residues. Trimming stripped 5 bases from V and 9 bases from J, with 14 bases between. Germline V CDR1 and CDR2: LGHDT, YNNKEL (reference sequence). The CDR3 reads CASSSRGEGEQFF. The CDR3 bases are TGTGCCAGCAGCTCGAGGGGGGAGGGTGAGCAGTTCTTC.

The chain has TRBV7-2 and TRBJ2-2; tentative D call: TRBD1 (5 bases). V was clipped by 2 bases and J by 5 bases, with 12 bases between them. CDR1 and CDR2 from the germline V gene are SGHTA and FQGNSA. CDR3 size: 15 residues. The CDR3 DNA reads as TGTGCCAGCAGCTTACGACAGAGCAGGACCGGGGAGCTGTTTTTT. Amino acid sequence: CASSLRQSRTGELFF.

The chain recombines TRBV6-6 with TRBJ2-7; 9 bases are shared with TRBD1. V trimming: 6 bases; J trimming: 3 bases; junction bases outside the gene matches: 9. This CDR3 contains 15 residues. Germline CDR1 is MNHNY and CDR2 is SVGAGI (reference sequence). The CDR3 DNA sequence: TGTGCCAGCAGAAAGCCGGGACAGGGAAGCTACGAGCAGTACTTC. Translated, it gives CASRKPGQGSYEQYF.

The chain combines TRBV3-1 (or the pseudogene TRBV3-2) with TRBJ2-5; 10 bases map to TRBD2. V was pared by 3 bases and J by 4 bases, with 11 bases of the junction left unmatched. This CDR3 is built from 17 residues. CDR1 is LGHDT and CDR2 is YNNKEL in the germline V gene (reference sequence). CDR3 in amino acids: CASSHVTGTSVRETQYF. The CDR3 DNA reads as TGTGCCAGCAGCCACGTAACCGGGACTAGCGTCCGAGAGACCCAGTACTTC.

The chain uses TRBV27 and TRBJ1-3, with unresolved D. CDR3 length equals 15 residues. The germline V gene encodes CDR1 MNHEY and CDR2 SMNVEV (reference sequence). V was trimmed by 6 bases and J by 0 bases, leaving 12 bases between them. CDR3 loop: CASSPDWGSGNTIYF. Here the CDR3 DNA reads TGTGCCAGCAGCCCGGACTGGGGCTCTGGAAACACCATATATTTT.

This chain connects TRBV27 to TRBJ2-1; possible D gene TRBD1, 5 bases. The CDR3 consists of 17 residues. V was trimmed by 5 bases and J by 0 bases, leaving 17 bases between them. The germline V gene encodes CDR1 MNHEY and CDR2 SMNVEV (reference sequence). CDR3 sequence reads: CASSVSTGTPSYNEQFF. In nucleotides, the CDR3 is TGTGCCAGCAGTGTCTCCACAGGTACCCCCTCCTACAATGAGCAGTTCTTC.

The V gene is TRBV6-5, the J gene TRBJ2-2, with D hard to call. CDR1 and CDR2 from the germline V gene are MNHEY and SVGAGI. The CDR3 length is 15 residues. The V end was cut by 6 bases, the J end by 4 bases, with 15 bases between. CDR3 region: CASRFWAARTGELFF. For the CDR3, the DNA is TGTGCCAGCAGGTTCTGGGCCGCCCGCACCGGGGAGCTGTTTTTT.

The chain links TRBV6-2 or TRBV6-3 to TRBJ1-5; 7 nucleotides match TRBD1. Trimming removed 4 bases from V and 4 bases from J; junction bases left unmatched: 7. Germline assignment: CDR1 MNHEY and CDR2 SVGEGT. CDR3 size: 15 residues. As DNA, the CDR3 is TGTGCCAGCAGTTCGGGACAGTTGGGTAATCAGCCCCAGCATTTT. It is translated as CASSSGQLGNQPQHF.

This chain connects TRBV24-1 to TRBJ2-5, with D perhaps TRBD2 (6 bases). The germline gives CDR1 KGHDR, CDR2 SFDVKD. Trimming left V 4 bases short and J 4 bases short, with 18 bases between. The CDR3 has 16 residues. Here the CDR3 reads CATSDTGGKDGETQYF. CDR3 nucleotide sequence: TGTGCCACCAGTGACACCGGGGGAAAGGATGGAGAGACCCAGTACTTC.

The CDR3 DNA follows: TGCGCCAGCAGCCCCGGTCCGGGGGGCTATGGCTACACCTTC. This translates into CASSPGPGGYGYTF. This chain connects TRBV5-1 to TRBJ1-2, with D tentatively TRBD1 (5 bases). Germline V CDR1 and CDR2: SGHRS, YFSETQ. Trimming removed 4 bases at V and 4 bases at J, with 14 bases between. The CDR3 runs to 14 residues.

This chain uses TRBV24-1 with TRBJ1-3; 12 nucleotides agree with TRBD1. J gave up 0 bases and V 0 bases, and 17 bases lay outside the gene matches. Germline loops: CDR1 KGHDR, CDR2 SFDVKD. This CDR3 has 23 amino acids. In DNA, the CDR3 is TGTGCCACCAGTGATTTGCCGTCCCCCGAACCGGGACAGGGGGCAGGCTCTGGAAACACCATATATTTT. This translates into CATSDLPSPEPGQGAGSGNTIYF.

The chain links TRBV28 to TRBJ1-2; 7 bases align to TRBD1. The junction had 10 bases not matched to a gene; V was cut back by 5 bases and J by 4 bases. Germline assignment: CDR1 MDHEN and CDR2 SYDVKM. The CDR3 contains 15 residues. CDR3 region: CASSPSTRDSYGYTF. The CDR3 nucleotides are TGTGCCAGCAGTCCCTCAACCCGGGACAGCTATGGCTACACCTTC.

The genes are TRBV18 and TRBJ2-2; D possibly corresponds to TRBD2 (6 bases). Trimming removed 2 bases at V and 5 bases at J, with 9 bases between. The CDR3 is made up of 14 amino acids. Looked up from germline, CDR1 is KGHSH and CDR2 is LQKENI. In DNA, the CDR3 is TGTGCCAGCTCACCAGACGGGGGTACCGGGGAGCTGTTTTTT. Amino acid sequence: CASSPDGGTGELFF.